This is a list of T cell receptor beta chains from one sample in a study of T-cell reconstitution after alpha-beta-depleted transplantation in children. From the PCR reads, TCRdb called clonotypes with MiXCR, one entry per CDR3 protein. The table lists around 680,000 distinct CDR3 sequences, around a sixth of them singletons. Here the sequenced sample was PBMCs from the stem cell graft donor, taken from the stem cell graft. The receptors stem from a human donor who donated a stem cell graft to a child with acute myeloid leukemia. CDR3s include the opening cysteine and the closing phenylalanine or tryptophan. A D gene is named only where the DNA matches it firmly. A row's size may be missing; if present it is once, few, many or a size class.

J gene: TRBJ1-1; D gene: -; clone size: -; V gene: TRBV12-3/TRBV12-4; CDR3 DNA: TGTGCCAGCAGTTGGATCGGGGGGAACACTGAAGCTTTCTTT; CDR3 protein: CASSWIGGNTEAFF
J gene: TRBJ2-5; D gene: -; clone size: -; V gene: TRBV7-9; CDR3 DNA: TGTGCCAGCAGCTTAGGCACTACCTCTGGTGAGACCCAGTACTTC; CDR3 protein: CASSLGTTSGETQYF
J gene: TRBJ2-4; D gene: -; clone size: -; V gene: TRBV5-1; CDR3 DNA: TGCGCCAGCAGCTTGGTGGACACCCTCAAAAACATTCAGTACTTC; CDR3 protein: CASSLVDTLKNIQYF
J gene: TRBJ1-4; D gene: TRBD1; clone size: few; V gene: TRBV12-3/TRBV12-4; CDR3 DNA: TGTGCCAGCAGTTTCAGGGGGCGATGGGAAAAACTGTTTTTT; CDR3 protein: CASSFRGRWEKLFF
J gene: TRBJ1-3; D gene: TRBD1; clone size: -; V gene: TRBV2; CDR3 DNA: TGTGCCAGCAGCGTACGACAGGGTGTCTCTGGAAACACCATATATTTT; CDR3 protein: CASSVRQGVSGNTIYF
J gene: TRBJ1-5; D gene: TRBD1; clone size: -; V gene: TRBV12-3/TRBV12-4; CDR3 DNA: TGTGCCAGCAGCTCTCGACCTGGACAGGGAGGCCAGCCCCAGCATTTT; CDR3 protein: CASSSRPGQGGQPQHF
J gene: TRBJ2-2; D gene: -; clone size: many; V gene: TRBV5-5; CDR3 DNA: TGTGCCAGCAGCTTGGCGGCAGGTGCCGGGGAGCTGTTTTTT; CDR3 protein: CASSLAAGAGELFF
J gene: TRBJ2-3; D gene: -; clone size: -; V gene: TRBV12-3/TRBV12-4; CDR3 DNA: TGTGCCAGCACCCCTTGGCGGGCTAGCACAGATACGCAGTATTTT; CDR3 protein: CASTPWRASTDTQYF
J gene: TRBJ2-3; D gene: -; clone size: -; V gene: TRBV28; CDR3 DNA: TGTGCCAGCAGTTTATATGGGGATGGGGCAGATACGCAGTATTTT; CDR3 protein: CASSLYGDGADTQYF
J gene: TRBJ1-6; D gene: -; clone size: -; V gene: TRBV20-1; CDR3 DNA: TGCAGTGCTAGAGGAGGTGGGGGGTTAGAGTCACCCCTCCACTTT; CDR3 protein: CSARGGGGLESPLHF
J gene: TRBJ2-6; D gene: -; clone size: -; V gene: TRBV20-1; CDR3 DNA: TGCAGTGCTCCCTTCCCGGGTTTTACTGGGGCCAACGTCCTGACTTTC; CDR3 protein: CSAPFPGFTGANVLTF
J gene: TRBJ2-7; D gene: -; clone size: -; V gene: TRBV6-1; CDR3 DNA: TGTGCCAGCAGCCCTACCAGTATCGCCACCGAGCAGTACTTC; CDR3 protein: CASSPTSIATEQYF
J gene: TRBJ2-5; D gene: TRBD2; clone size: few; V gene: TRBV7-9; CDR3 DNA: TGTGCCAGCAGCTCTAGCGGGGGGCACAGCCAGTACTTC; CDR3 protein: CASSSSGGHSQYF
J gene: TRBJ1-6; D gene: TRBD1; clone size: -; V gene: TRBV7-6; CDR3 DNA: TGTGCCAGCAGCCCTGGGGAGGGGGCTTATTCACCCCTCCACTTT; CDR3 protein: CASSPGEGAYSPLHF
J gene: TRBJ2-1; D gene: TRBD2; clone size: few; V gene: TRBV20-1; CDR3 DNA: TGCAGTGCTAGCGGGGGGGTTTCGGGCAATGAGCAGTTCTTC; CDR3 protein: CSASGGVSGNEQFF
J gene: TRBJ1-5; D gene: -; clone size: few; V gene: TRBV12-3/TRBV12-4; CDR3 DNA: TGTGCCAGCAGTAAGGGGGTCGGCAGCAATCAGCCCCAGCATTTT; CDR3 protein: CASSKGVGSNQPQHF
J gene: TRBJ1-1; D gene: -; clone size: few; V gene: TRBV12-3/TRBV12-4; CDR3 DNA: TGTGCCAGCAGCCCTACAGTGGAAGCTTTCTTT; CDR3 protein: CASSPTVEAFF
J gene: TRBJ1-2; D gene: -; clone size: many; V gene: TRBV20-1; CDR3 DNA: TGCAGTGCTAGAGTCAGGGCACACCGTGGCTACACCTTC; CDR3 protein: CSARVRAHRGYTF
J gene: TRBJ2-1; D gene: TRBD2; clone size: few; V gene: TRBV12-3/TRBV12-4; CDR3 DNA: TGTGCCAGCGGGACCTCGACTAGCGGGGGGGGTTACAATGAGCAGTTCTTC; CDR3 protein: CASGTSTSGGGYNEQFF
J gene: TRBJ2-5; D gene: -; clone size: -; V gene: TRBV12-3/TRBV12-4; CDR3 DNA: TGTGCCAGCAGTTTTGGGAGAAGAGAGACCCAGTACTTC; CDR3 protein: CASSFGRRETQYF
J gene: TRBJ1-2; D gene: -; clone size: few; V gene: TRBV7-2; CDR3 DNA: TGTGCCAGCAGCGGGGTAGATGTAGGGAACTATGGCTACACCTTC; CDR3 protein: CASSGVDVGNYGYTF
J gene: TRBJ1-2; D gene: TRBD1; clone size: few; V gene: TRBV18; CDR3 DNA: TGTGCCAGCTCGGGACAGGACTATGGCTACACCTTC; CDR3 protein: CASSGQDYGYTF